The present entry profiles one T cell receptor (beta chain) with its context. In this CDR3 the conserved last residue, phenylalanine or tryptophan, is missing, so a read error is likely. No DNA is shown, since the ends of the CDR3 on it are uncertain; the CDR3 is the one TCRdb lists. These data are taken from a study of T cells in Graves' hyperthyroidism and ophthalmopathy. Patients were excluded for uncontrolled infection, other autoimmune disease, pregnancy or lactation. There were TCR beta CDR3 regions amplified from RNA transcripts. With the HTBI primer set, the TCR CDR3 went through a first round of RT-PCR. TCRdb independently ran MiXCR on the multiplex PCR reads; one entry per CDR3 protein. The sample holds around 56,000 distinct CDR3 sequences, roughly 50% seen once. What was sequenced was blood. The origin of this receptor is a woman younger than 45 with Graves' ophthalmopathy.

The CDR3 protein is CSAKVGDQVN. The chain is built from TRBV20-1 and TRBJ2-1; the table's D gene call, TRBD1, was not cross checked with the DNA. Germline loops: CDR1 DFQATT, CDR2 SNEGSKA (reference sequence). The CDR3 has 10 residues if both end residues are counted.